Here is one T cell receptor beta chain with its context. The target of this receptor is not known. Base qualities are not recorded, but no much larger clone differs from it by a single base. This specimen belongs to a study of blood T cell repertoires in COVID-19 (TCRdb year 2020). Turning to the overall study: Samples covering the acute and convalescent phases of COVID-19 were provided by collaborators in the United States, Italy and Spain. The prospective study material was composed of cDNA or gDNA derived from T cells, B-cell-depleted T cells, or PBMCs. Deeply sampled blood TCRbeta repertoires from subjects exposed to, actively infected with, or recovered from COVID-19 were included in the dataset. A freely available public database, intended as a resource for researchers studying the immune response to SARS-CoV-2, is where the repertoires were released. The samples were drawn from the first 160 participants of the ongoing ImmuneRACE study and from 950 to 1,500 subjects provided by 6 global collaborators. A de-identified subject ID, COVID-19 status, age in years and sex were almost always included in the sample metadata. Where available, HLA class I and class II types were taken from metadata supplied by the sample provider and were not determined by assay-based typing. The paper's findings and limits, for the study overall: The quantity of clinical and demographic metadata differed by source and by participant and was supplied without curation.

Each collaborating institution followed its own protocols to collect whole blood in K2EDTA tubes. For TCRbeta analysis, collaborators shipped samples as frozen whole blood, isolated PBMCs, or DNA extracted from either of those sample types. The CDR3 has 13 amino acids, counting the end cysteine and phenylalanine. Only the CDR3 DNA stays, 39 bases, in frame from base 1. Sequences KGHDR (CDR1) and SFDVKD (CDR2) are obtained from the germline V gene. From V the trimming removes 9 bases and from J it removes 7 bases, while the gene matches leave 7 bases of the junction unaccounted for. The immunoSEQ Assay, a bias-controlled multiplex PCR, was used to amplify TCRbeta CDR3 regions from genomic DNA. Under the source paper's analysis protocol: The number of nucleated cells in each sample was estimated from the amplification of reference gene primers within the assay. To quantify the absolute abundance of each unique TCRbeta CDR3 rearrangement, sequence reads were collapsed and filtered. For each sample, productive Simpson clonality was calculated as the square root of Simpson's diversity index across productive rearrangements. The immuneACCESS repertoire file appears here via TCRdb, limited to in-frame rearrangements. These files lack a portion of the clones; in checked studies, under half of the deficit traces to unresolved V genes, and the cause of the others is not known. V and J calls and clone size come straight from that table; D and trimming were deduced from the DNA. This sample comprises 97,000 or so clones, 90% of them detected only once. Clones ranked in the top ten supply approximately 1.5% of the sample.

The clonotype was recovered from a man in his 60s with acute or convalescent COVID-19. Recombination linked TRBV24-1 to TRBJ2-1, and TRBD1 matches 8 of the central bases. Source material: peripheral blood. The nucleotides are TGTGCCACCTTACCTCACAGGGGGAATGAGCAGTTCTTC. It codes for CATLPHRGNEQFF.